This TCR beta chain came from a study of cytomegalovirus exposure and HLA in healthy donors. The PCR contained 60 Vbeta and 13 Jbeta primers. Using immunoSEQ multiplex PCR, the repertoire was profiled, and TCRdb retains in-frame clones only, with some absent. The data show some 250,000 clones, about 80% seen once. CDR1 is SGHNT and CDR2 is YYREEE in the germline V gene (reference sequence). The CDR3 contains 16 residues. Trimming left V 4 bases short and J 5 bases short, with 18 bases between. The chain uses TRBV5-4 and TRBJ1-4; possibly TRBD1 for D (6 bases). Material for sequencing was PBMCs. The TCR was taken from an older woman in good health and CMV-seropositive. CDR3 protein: CASSTGQGNLNEKLFF. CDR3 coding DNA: TGTGCCAGCAGCACCGGCCAGGGGAACCTAAATGAAAAACTGTTTTTT.